Below, one TCR beta chain is given with its context. Its antigen is unknown. The source of the sample is a study of PD-1 blockade in classical Hodgkin lymphoma. Profiling relied on immunoSEQ multiplex PCR, and the TCRdb table lists in-frame clones only, not all of them. Among fewer than 10,000 clones, about 91% were seen once, and the ten largest hold roughly 8.8%. The time point here: newly diagnosed, previously untreated cHL patient sample. The CD8+ T cells came from thawed PBMCs through magnetic negative selection. Study-wide points: Lower baseline TCR diversity was reported for newly diagnosed patients than for healthy donors.

Sequencing input: CD8+ T cells from blood. The source is a human donor with classical Hodgkin lymphoma.

CDR3 DNA: TGTGCCAGTAGTATCCCCTGGGGATATTCGGATACGCAGTATTTT. Its protein product is CASSIPWGYSDTQYF. The rearrangement uses TRBV19 and TRBJ2-3; D is uncertain. Germline assignment: CDR1 LNHDA and CDR2 SQIVND (reference sequence). Deletions cut 3 bases from V and 6 bases from J, with 16 bases between. This CDR3 is 15 amino acids long. Looking up the rest from reference TRBV19 and TRBJ2-3 gives the full variable domain: DGGITQSPKYLFRKEGQNVTLSCEQNLNHDAMYWYRQDPGQGLRLIYYSQIVNDFQKGDIAEGYSVSREKKESFPLTVTSAQKNPTAFYLCASSIPWGYSDTQYFGPGTRLTVL.